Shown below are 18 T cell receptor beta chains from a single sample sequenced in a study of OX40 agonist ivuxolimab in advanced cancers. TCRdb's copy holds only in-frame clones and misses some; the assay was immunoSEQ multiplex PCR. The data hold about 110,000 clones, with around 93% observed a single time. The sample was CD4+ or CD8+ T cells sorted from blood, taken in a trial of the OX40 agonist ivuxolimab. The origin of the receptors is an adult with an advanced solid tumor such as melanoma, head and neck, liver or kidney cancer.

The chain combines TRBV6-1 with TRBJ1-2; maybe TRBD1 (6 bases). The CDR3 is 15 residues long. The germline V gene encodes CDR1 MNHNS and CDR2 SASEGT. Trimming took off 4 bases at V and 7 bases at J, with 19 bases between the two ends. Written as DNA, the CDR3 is TGTGCCAGCAGTGTAGGGGGGGGGCGAAGTCTTGGCTACACCTTC. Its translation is CASSVGGGRSLGYTF.

The CDR3 DNA reads as TGCAGCGTTGCTGAGGGGCGTAGCAATCAGCCCCAGCATTTT. Protein sequence: CSVAEGRSNQPQHF. The rearrangement uses TRBV29-1 and TRBJ1-5, with D possibly being TRBD1 (5 bases). Germline CDR1 and CDR2: SQVTM and ANQGSEA. Trimming pared 4 bases from V and 0 bases from J, leaving 10 bases between. The CDR3 length is 14 residues.

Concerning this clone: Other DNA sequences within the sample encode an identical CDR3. The CDR3 coding sequence is TGCAGCGCCATGCCCCCACAAGAGACCCAGTACTTC. Its translation is CSAMPPQETQYF. The V call is TRBV29-1, the J call TRBJ2-5; D is ambiguous. V was pared by 7 bases and J by 2 bases, with 11 bases between. Germline CDR1 and CDR2: SQVTM and ANQGSEA. The CDR3 contains 12 residues.

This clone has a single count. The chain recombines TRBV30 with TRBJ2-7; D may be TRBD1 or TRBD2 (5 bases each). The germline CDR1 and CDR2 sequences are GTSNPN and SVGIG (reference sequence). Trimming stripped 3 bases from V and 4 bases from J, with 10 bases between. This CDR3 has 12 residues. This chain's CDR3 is CAWSVGEYEQYF. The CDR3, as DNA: TGTGCCTGGAGCGTAGGGGAGTACGAGCAGTACTTC.

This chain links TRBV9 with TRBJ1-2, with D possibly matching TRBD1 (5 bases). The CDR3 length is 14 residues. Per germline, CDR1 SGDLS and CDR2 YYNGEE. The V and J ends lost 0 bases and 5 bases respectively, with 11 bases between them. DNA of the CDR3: TGTGCCAGCAGCGTAGGGGGTGGGGGGTATGGCTACACCTTC. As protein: CASSVGGGGYGYTF.

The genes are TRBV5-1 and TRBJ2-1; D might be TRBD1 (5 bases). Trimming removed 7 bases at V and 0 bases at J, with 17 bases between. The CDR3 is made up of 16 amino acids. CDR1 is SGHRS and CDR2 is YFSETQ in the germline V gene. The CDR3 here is CASPGSQGSSYNEQFF. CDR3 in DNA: TGCGCCAGCCCCGGTTCCCAGGGTAGCTCCTACAATGAGCAGTTCTTC.

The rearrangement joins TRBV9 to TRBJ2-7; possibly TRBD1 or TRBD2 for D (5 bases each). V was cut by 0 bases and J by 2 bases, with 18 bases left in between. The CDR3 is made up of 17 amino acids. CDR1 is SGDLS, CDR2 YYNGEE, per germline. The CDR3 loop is CASSVAEEGPGAYEQYF. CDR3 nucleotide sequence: TGTGCCAGCAGCGTAGCGGAAGAGGGACCTGGGGCCTACGAGCAGTACTTC.

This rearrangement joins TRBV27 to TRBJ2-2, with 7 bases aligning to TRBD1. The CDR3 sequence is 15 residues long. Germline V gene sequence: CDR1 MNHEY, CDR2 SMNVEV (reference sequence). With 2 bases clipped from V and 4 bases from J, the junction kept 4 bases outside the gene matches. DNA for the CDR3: TGTGCCAGCAGTTTAGGACAGGCCAGCACCGGGGAGCTGTTTTTT. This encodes CASSLGQASTGELFF.

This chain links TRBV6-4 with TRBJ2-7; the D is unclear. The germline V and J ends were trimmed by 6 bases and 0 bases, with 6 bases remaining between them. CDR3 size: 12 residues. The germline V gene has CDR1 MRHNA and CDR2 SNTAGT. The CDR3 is CASSPTSYEQYF. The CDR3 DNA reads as TGTGCCAGCAGCCCCACCTCCTACGAGCAGTACTTC.

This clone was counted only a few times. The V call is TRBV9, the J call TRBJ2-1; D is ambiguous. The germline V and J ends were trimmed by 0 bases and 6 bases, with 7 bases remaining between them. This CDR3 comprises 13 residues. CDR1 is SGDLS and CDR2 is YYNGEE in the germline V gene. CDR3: CASSVASGNEQFF. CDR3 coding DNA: TGTGCCAGCAGCGTAGCGTCGGGCAATGAGCAGTTCTTC.

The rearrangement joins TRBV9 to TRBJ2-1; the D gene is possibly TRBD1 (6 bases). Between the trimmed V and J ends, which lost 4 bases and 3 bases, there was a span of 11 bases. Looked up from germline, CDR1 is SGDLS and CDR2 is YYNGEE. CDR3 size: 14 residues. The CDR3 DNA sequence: TGTGCCAGCAGCCCAGGACAGATCTACAATGAGCAGTTCTTC. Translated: CASSPGQIYNEQFF.

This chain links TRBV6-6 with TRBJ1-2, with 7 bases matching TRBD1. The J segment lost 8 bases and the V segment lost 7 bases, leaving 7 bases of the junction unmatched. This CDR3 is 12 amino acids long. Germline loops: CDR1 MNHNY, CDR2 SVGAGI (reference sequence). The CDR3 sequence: CASNPTGSGYTF. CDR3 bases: TGTGCCAGCAACCCGACAGGGTCCGGCTACACCTTC.

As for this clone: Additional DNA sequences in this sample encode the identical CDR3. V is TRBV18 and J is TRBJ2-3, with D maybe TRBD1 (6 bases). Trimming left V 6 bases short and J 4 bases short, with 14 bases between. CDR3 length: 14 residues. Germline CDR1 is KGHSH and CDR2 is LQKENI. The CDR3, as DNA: TGTGCCAGCTCGCAGGGGTCAGGTCCAGATACGCAGTATTTT. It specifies CASSQGSGPDTQYF.

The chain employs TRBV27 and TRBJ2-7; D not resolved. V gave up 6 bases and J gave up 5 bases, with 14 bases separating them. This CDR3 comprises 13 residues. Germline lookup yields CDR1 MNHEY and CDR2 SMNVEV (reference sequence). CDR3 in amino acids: CASSSNPRNEQYF. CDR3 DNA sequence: TGTGCCAGCAGCTCCAACCCCCGGAACGAGCAGTACTTC.

The CDR3 DNA follows: TGTGCCAGTATGGCGGGGGGCTCCTACAATGAGCAGTTCTTC. This gives the protein CASMAGGSYNEQFF. V is TRBV19 and J is TRBJ2-1, with 8 bases fitting TRBD2. The CDR3 is made up of 14 amino acids. V dropped 7 bases and J dropped 0; count of bases not matched to a gene: 2. The V gene's germline CDR1 is LNHDA and CDR2 SQIVND (reference sequence).

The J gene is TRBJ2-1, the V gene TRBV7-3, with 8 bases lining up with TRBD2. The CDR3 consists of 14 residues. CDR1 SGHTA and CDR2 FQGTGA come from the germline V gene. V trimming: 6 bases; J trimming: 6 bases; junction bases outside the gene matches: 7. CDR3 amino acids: CASRASGSGNEQFF. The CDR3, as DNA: TGTGCCAGCAGGGCCAGCGGGAGCGGCAATGAGCAGTTCTTC.

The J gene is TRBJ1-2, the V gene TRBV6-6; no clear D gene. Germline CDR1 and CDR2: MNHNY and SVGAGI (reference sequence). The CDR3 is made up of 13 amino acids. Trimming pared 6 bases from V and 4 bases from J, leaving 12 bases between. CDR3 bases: TGTGCCAGCAGGACCGGGGAACTCTATGGCTACACCTTC. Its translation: CASRTGELYGYTF.

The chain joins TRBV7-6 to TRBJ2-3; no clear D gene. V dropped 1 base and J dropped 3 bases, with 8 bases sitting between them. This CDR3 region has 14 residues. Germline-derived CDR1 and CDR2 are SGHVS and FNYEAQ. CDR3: CASSLGTVTDTQYF. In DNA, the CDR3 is TGTGCCAGCAGCTTAGGCACAGTTACAGATACGCAGTATTTT.